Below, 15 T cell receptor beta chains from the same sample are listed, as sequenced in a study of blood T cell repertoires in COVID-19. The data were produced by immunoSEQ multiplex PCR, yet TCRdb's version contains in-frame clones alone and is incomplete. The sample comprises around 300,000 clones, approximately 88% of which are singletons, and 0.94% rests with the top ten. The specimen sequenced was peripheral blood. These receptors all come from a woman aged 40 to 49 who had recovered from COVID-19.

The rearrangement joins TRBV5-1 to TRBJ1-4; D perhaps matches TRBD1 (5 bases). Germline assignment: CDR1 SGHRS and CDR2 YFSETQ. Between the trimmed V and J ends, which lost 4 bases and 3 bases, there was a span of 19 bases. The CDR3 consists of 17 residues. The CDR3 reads CASSLSRGPGANEKLFF. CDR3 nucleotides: TGCGCCAGCAGCCTGAGCCGGGGCCCGGGGGCTAATGAAAAACTGTTTTTT.

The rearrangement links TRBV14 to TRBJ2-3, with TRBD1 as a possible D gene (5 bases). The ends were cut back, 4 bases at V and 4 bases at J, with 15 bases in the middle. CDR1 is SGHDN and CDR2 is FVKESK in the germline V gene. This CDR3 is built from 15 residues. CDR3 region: CASSRMGPTPDTQYF. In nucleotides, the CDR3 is TGTGCCAGCAGCCGAATGGGGCCCACTCCAGATACGCAGTATTTT.

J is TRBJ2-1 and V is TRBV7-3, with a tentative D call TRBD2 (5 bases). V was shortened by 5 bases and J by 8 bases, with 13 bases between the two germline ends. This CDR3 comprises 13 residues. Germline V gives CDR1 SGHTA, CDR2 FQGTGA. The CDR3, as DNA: TGTGCCAGCAGCCCAGGAGCGGCGCATGAGCAGTTCTTC. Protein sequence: CASSPGAAHEQFF.

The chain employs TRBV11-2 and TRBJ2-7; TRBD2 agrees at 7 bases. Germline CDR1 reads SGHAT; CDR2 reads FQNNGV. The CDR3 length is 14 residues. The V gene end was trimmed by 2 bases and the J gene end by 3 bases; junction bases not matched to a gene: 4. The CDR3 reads CASSLLAGDYEQYF. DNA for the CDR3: TGTGCCAGCAGCTTACTCGCGGGAGACTACGAGCAGTACTTC.

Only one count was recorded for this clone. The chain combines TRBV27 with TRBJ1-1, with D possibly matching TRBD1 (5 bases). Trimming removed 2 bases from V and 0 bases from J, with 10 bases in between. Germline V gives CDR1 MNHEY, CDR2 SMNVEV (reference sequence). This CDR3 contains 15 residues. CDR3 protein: CASSLRQPMNTEAFF. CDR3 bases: TGTGCCAGCAGTTTACGACAGCCCATGAACACTGAAGCTTTCTTT.

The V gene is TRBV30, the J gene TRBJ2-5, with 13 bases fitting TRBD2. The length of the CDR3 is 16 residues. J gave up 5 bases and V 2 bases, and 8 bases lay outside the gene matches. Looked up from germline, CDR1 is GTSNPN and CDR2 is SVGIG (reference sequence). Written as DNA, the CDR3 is TGTGCCTGGAGTCCGTGGACTAGCGGGAGTCTGGAGACCCAGTACTTC. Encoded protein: CAWSPWTSGSLETQYF.

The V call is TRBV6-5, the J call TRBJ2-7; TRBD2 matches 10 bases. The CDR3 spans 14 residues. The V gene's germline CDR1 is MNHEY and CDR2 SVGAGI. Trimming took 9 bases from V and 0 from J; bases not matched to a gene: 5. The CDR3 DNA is TGTGCCAGTACTAGCGGGGCGAGCTCCTACGAGCAGTACTTC. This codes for CASTSGASSYEQYF.

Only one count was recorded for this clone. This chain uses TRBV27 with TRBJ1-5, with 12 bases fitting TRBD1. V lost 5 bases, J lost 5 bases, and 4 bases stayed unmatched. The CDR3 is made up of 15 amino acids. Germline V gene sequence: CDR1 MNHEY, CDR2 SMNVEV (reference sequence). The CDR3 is CASSPGQGAYQPQHF. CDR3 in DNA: TGTGCCAGCAGTCCGGGACAGGGGGCATATCAGCCCCAGCATTTT.

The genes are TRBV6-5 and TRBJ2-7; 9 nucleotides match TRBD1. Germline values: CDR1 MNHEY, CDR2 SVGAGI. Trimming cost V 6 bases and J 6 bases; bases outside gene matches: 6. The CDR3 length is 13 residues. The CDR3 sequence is CASRRDRESEQYF. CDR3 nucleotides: TGTGCCAGCAGACGGGACAGGGAAAGCGAGCAGTACTTC.

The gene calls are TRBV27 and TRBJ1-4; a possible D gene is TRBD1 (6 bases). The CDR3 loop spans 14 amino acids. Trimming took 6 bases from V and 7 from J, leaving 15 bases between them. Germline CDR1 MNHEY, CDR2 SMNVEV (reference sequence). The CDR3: CASRRGGAFEKLFF. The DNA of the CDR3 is TGTGCCAGCAGGAGGGGGGGGGCCTTTGAAAAACTGTTTTTT.

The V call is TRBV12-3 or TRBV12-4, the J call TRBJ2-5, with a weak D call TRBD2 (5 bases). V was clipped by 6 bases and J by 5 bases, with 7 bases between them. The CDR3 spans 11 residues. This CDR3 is CASRRRETQYF. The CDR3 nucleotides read TGTGCCAGCAGGCGGAGGGAGACCCAGTACTTC.

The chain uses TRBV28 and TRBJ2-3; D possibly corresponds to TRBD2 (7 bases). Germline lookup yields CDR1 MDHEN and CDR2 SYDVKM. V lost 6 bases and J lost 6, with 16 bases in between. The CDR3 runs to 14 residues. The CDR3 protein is CASRISGGGDTQYF. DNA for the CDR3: TGTGCCAGCAGGATCTCGGGGGGCGGGGATACGCAGTATTTT. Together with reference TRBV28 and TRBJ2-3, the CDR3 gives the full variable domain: DVKVTQSSRYLVKRTGEKVFLECVQDMDHENMFWYRQDPGLGLRLIYFSYDVKMKEKGDIPEGYSVSREKKERFSLILESASTNQTSMYLCASRISGGGDTQYFGPGTRLTVL.

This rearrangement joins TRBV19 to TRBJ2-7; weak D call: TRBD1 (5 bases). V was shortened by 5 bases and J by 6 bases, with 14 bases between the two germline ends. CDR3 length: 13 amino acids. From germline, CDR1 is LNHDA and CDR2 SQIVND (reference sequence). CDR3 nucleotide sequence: TGTGCCAGTAGTGTCCGGTTAAGGGGCGAGCAGTACTTC. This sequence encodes CASSVRLRGEQYF. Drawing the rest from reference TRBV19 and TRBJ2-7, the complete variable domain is DGGITQSPKYLFRKEGQNVTLSCEQNLNHDAMYWYRQDPGQGLRLIYYSQIVNDFQKGDIAEGYSVSREKKESFPLTVTSAQKNPTAFYLCASSVRLRGEQYFGPGTRLTVT.

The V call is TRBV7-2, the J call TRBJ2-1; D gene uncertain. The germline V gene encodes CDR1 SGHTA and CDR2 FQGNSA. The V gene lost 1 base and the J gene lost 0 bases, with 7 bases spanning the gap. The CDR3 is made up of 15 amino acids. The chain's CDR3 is CASSLGPSSYNEQFF. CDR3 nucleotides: TGTGCCAGCAGCTTAGGACCTAGCTCCTACAATGAGCAGTTCTTC.

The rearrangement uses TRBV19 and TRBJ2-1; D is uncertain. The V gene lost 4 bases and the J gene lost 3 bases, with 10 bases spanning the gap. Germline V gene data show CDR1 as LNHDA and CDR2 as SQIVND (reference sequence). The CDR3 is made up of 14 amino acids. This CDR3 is CASSTPGLYNEQFF. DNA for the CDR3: TGTGCCAGTAGTACTCCAGGCCTCTACAATGAGCAGTTCTTC.